The 20 T cell receptor beta chains below come from one sample, sequenced in a study of blood T cells in healthy people across ages. A second PCR of roughly 7 to 11 cycles used a sample-barcoded 5' primer and a J-beta primer mix. TCRdb reanalysed the 5' RACE reads using MiXCR and keeps one entry per CDR3 protein. Here the sample spans roughly 860,000 distinct CDR3 sequences, around 62% being singletons. The sequencing input was blood. The receptors were sampled from a man aged 25 to 45 in good health.

V usage is TRBV25-1 and J usage is TRBJ2-6, with TRBD1 matching 7 bases. V trimming: 2 bases; J trimming: 0 bases; junction bases outside the gene matches: 7. In germline, CDR1 is MGHDK, CDR2 SYGVNS. The CDR3 runs to 18 residues. DNA for the CDR3: TGTGCCAGCAGTGAAACCCTACCAGGGGGCTCTGGGGCCAACGTCCTGACTTTC. Protein product: CASSETLPGGSGANVLTF.

V gene TRBV2 combines with J gene TRBJ2-3, with D maybe TRBD2 (7 bases). Trimming left V 4 bases short and J 3 bases short, with 17 bases between. The germline V gene encodes CDR1 SNHLY and CDR2 FYNNEI. This CDR3 has 16 residues. The CDR3 DNA follows: TGTGCCAGCAGTGTTCCCCTGGGGAGGGGGACAGATACGCAGTATTTT. Protein sequence: CASSVPLGRGTDTQYF.

This chain connects TRBV5-8 to TRBJ2-4; 9 bases fit TRBD1. The DNA end is a closer match to TRBJ2-7, so the J assignment may be wrong. Germline lookup yields CDR1 SGHTS and CDR2 YDEGEE. The CDR3 sequence is 15 residues long. The CDR3 DNA is TGTGCCAGCAGCTGGAGCGGACAGGGGACCTACGAGCAGTACTTC. Its protein is CASSWSGQGTYEQYF.

V gene TRBV11-2 combines with J gene TRBJ2-6, with no clear D. Germline assignment: CDR1 SGHAT and CDR2 FQNNGV. There are 17 residues in the CDR3. V shed 7 bases and J shed 4 bases, with 20 bases lying between them. Here the CDR3 DNA reads TGTGCCAGCAATAAGTGGACGGGCCCTGCAGGGGCCAACGTCCTGACTTTC. Encoded protein: CASNKWTGPAGANVLTF.

The chain recombines TRBV2 with TRBJ2-3; D is uncertain. The CDR3 spans 12 residues. V was cut by 7 bases and J by 1 base, with 6 bases left in between. In germline, CDR1 is SNHLY, CDR2 FYNNEI. In nucleotides, the CDR3 is TGTGCCAGCAAGGGCGGCACAGATACGCAGTATTTT. It codes for CASKGGTDTQYF.

The V call is TRBV4-3, the J call TRBJ1-6; D call uncertain. The ends were cut back, 0 bases at V and 10 bases at J, with 22 bases in the middle. The germline V gene encodes CDR1 LGHNA and CDR2 YSLEER. This CDR3 has 18 residues. The CDR3 DNA reads TGCGCCAGCAGCCAAGATAGAGGCCCCCTGATGGTTGGATCACCCCTCCACTTT. It is translated as CASSQDRGPLMVGSPLHF.

The CDR3: CSGDSGGHRTDTQYF. In nucleotides, the CDR3 is TGCAGCGGCGACTCGGGGGGGCATCGGACAGATACGCAGTATTTT. This rearrangement joins TRBV29-1 to TRBJ2-3, with 8 bases that match TRBD2. The germline V gene has CDR1 SQVTM and CDR2 ANQGSEA. The CDR3 covers 15 residues. Trimming took 7 bases from V and 3 from J; bases not matched to a gene: 12.

This chain connects TRBV4-1 to TRBJ2-5; 10 positions agree with TRBD2. CDR3 length: 18 amino acids. Germline V gene lookup returns CDR1 MGHRA and CDR2 YSYEKL. Losses at the gene ends were 0 bases for V and 1 base for J; bases not matched to a gene: 8. The CDR3 here is CASSQDGRLAGVQETQYF. CDR3 in DNA: TGCGCCAGCAGCCAAGATGGTCGTCTAGCGGGGGTCCAAGAGACCCAGTACTTC.

The V gene is TRBV4-2, the J gene TRBJ1-4; D is uncertain. The V and J ends lost 0 bases and 7 bases respectively, with 6 bases between them. From germline, CDR1 is LGHNA and CDR2 YNFKEQ. The CDR3 spans 13 residues. CDR3 nucleotide sequence: TGTGCCAGCAGCCAAGACCGGGGTGAAAAACTGTTTTTT. Residues: CASSQDRGEKLFF.

CDR3 sequence: CASRTGGLNEQFF. CDR3 nucleotides: TGTGCCAGCCGGACAGGGGGTCTCAATGAGCAGTTCTTC. The V and J genes are TRBV6-2 or TRBV6-3 and TRBJ2-1, with 10 bases fitting TRBD1. The CDR3 consists of 13 residues. With V trimmed by 8 bases and J by 6 bases, 4 bases remained unmatched. CDR1 is MNHEY and CDR2 is SVGEGT in the germline V gene.

This chain links TRBV30 with TRBJ2-3, with D perhaps matching TRBD2 (6 bases). V was clipped by 0 bases and J by 5 bases, with 9 bases between them. The CDR3 contains 13 residues. Germline V gives CDR1 GTSNPN, CDR2 SVGIG (reference sequence). In DNA, the CDR3 is TGTGCCTGGAGTGTCCTAGCGATAGATACGCAGTATTTT. Protein: CAWSVLAIDTQYF.

The chain joins TRBV20-1 to TRBJ1-5; D is unresolved. Per germline, CDR1 DFQATT and CDR2 SNEGSKA (reference sequence). Trimming removed 6 bases at V and 2 bases at J, with 5 bases between. The CDR3 loop spans 11 amino acids. DNA of the CDR3: TGCAGTGCCAGCGGCAATCAGCCCCAGCATTTT. It yields the protein CSASGNQPQHF.

This clonotype was seen a handful of times. The chain recombines TRBV6-5 with TRBJ2-4; TRBD1 aligns across 9 bases. The CDR3 runs 14 residues. V shed 3 bases and J 13 bases; nucleotides not matched to a gene: 10. CDR1 and CDR2 from the germline V gene are MNHEY and SVGAGI. CDR3 sequence (DNA): TGTGCCAGCAGTTATGGGGACAGGGAGGGAGAGCAGTACTTC. The encoded protein is CASSYGDREGEQYF.

The chain carries TRBV10-3 and TRBJ2-7; 9 positions match TRBD2. The CDR3 extends over 13 amino acids. Germline V lookup: CDR1 ENHRY, CDR2 SYGVKD. V was pared by 10 bases and J by 6 bases, with 10 bases of the junction left unmatched. This CDR3 is CASAGTSMTEQYF. The CDR3 nucleotides read TGTGCCAGCGCCGGGACTAGCATGACCGAGCAGTACTTC.

J is TRBJ2-7 and V is TRBV7-9; D unclear. The CDR3 consists of 13 residues. The germline V gene encodes CDR1 SEHNR and CDR2 FQNEAQ (reference sequence). V was cut by 5 bases and J by 3 bases, with 11 bases left in between. The CDR3: CASSPLSSYEQYF. In DNA form, the CDR3 reads TGTGCCAGCAGCCCACTTAGTAGCTACGAGCAGTACTTC.

The chain employs TRBV15 and TRBJ2-6; D might be TRBD1 (6 bases). This CDR3 comprises 16 residues. Germline values: CDR1 LNHNV, CDR2 YYDKDF (reference sequence). V lost 6 bases and J 0 bases, leaving 12 bases between the germline ends. CDR3 nucleotide sequence: TGTGCCACCAGACCACAGGGTTACTCTGGGGCCAACGTCCTGACTTTC. It encodes CATRPQGYSGANVLTF.

V gene TRBV19 combines with J gene TRBJ1-4; 7 positions agree with TRBD1. The J segment lost 3 bases and the V segment lost 6 bases, leaving 10 bases of the junction unmatched. This CDR3 has 16 amino acids. Germline CDR1 and CDR2: LNHDA and SQIVND (reference sequence). The CDR3 DNA reads TGTGCCAGTAGCCGCACGCCCGGGACAGCTAATGAAAAACTGTTTTTT. It specifies CASSRTPGTANEKLFF.

The V call is TRBV7-2, the J call TRBJ2-5, with no clear D. The CDR3 covers 14 residues. Germline V gene data show CDR1 as SGHTA and CDR2 as FQGNSA. Trimming pared 5 bases from V and 2 bases from J, leaving 12 bases between. CDR3 region: CASSRPSEQETQYF. CDR3 bases: TGTGCCAGCAGCCGGCCGTCCGAGCAAGAGACCCAGTACTTC. The whole variable domain, filled in from reference TRBV7-2 and TRBJ2-5, reads GAGVSQSPSNKVTEKGKDVELRCDPISGHTALYWYRQSLGQGLEFLIYFQGNSAPDKSGLPSDRFSAERTGGSVSTLTIQRTQQEDSAVYLCASSRPSEQETQYFGPGTRLLVL.

The J gene is TRBJ1-5, the V gene TRBV10-3, with D unclear. V was clipped by 0 bases and J by 2 bases, with 8 bases between them. Germline assignment: CDR1 ENHRY and CDR2 SYGVKD. This CDR3 has 15 residues. This CDR3 reads CAISESREGNQPQHF. CDR3 nucleotide sequence: TGTGCCATCAGTGAGTCTCGGGAGGGCAATCAGCCCCAGCATTTT.

This rearrangement joins TRBV9 to TRBJ2-1; 12 bases are shared with TRBD2. Germline assignment: CDR1 SGDLS and CDR2 YYNGEE. V lost 0 bases, J lost 3 bases, and 4 bases stayed unmatched. This CDR3 has 17 amino acids. CDR3 DNA: TGTGCCAGCAGCGTAGACCCTAGCGGGGGGGTCTACAATGAGCAGTTCTTC. Translation: CASSVDPSGGVYNEQFF.